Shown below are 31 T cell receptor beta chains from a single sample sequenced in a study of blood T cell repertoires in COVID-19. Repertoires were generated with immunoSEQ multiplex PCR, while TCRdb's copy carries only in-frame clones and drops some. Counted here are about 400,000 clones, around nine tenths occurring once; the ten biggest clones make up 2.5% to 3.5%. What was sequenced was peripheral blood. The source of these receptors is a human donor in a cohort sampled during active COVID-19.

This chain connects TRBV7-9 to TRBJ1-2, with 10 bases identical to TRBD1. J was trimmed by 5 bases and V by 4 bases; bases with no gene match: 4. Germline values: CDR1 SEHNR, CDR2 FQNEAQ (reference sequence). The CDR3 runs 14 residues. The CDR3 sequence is CASSYGTGEYGYTF. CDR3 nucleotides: TGTGCCAGCAGCTATGGGACAGGGGAGTATGGCTACACCTTC.

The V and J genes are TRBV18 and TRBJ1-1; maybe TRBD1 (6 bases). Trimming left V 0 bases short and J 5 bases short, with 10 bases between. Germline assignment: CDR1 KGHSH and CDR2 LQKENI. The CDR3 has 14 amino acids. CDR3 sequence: CASSPPQGRTEAFF. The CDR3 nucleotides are TGTGCCAGCTCACCACCTCAGGGGCGAACTGAAGCTTTCTTT.

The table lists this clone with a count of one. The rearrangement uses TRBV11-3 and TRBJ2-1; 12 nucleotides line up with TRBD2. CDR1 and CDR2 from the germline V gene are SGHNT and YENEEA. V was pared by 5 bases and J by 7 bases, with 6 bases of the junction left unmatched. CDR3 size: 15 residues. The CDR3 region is CASSQETSGRNEQFF. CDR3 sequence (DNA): TGTGCCAGCAGCCAAGAGACTAGCGGGAGAAATGAGCAGTTCTTC.

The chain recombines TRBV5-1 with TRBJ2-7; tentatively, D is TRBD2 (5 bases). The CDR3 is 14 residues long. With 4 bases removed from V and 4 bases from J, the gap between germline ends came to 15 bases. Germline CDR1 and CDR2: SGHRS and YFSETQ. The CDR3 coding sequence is TGCGCCAGCAGCCTTCGGACGGAGGATTACGAGCAGTACTTC. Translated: CASSLRTEDYEQYF.

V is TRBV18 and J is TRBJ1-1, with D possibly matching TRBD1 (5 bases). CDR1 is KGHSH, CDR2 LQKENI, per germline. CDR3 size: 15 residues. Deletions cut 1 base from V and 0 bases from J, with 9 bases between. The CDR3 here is CASSPQAGMNTEAFF. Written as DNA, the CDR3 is TGTGCCAGCTCACCACAGGCAGGGATGAACACTGAAGCTTTCTTT. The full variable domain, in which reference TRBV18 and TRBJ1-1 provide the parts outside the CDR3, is NAGVMQNPRHLVRRRGQEARLRCSPMKGHSHVYWYRQLPEEGLKFMVYLQKENIIDESGMPKERFSAEFPKEGPSILRIQQVVRGDSAAYFCASSPQAGMNTEAFFGQGTRLTVV.

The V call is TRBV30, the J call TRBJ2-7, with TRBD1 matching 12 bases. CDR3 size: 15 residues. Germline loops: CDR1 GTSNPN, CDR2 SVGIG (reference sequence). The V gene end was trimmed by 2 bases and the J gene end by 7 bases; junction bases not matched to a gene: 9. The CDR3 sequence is CAWSSVGTGGLEQYF. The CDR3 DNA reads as TGTGCCTGGAGTTCAGTGGGGACAGGGGGCTTAGAGCAGTACTTC.

This CDR3 is CASSDPNRASEAFF. CDR3 bases: TGTGCCAGCAGTGATCCGAACAGGGCCTCTGAAGCTTTCTTT. This chain connects TRBV6-1 to TRBJ1-1; D perhaps matches TRBD1 (6 bases). The CDR3 is made up of 14 amino acids. V was clipped by 3 bases and J by 6 bases, with 14 bases between them. Germline CDR1 MNHNS, CDR2 SASEGT.

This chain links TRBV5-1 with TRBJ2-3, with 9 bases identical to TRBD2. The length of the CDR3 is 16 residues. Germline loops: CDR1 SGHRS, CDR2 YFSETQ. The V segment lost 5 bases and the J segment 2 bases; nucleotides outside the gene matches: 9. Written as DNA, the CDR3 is TGCGCCAGCAGAACCATTAGCGGGAGCTCCACAGATACGCAGTATTTT. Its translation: CASRTISGSSTDTQYF.

CDR3 nucleotides: TGTGCCAGCAGCCAAGATCTAGCGGGGCTGGATACGCAGTATTTT. It is translated as CASSQDLAGLDTQYF. The chain combines TRBV3-1 (or the pseudogene TRBV3-2) with TRBJ2-3, with TRBD2 identical over 9 bases. From germline, CDR1 is LGHDT and CDR2 YNNKEL (reference sequence). The ends lost 0 bases at V and 6 bases at J; junction bases unmatched: 4. This CDR3 comprises 15 residues.

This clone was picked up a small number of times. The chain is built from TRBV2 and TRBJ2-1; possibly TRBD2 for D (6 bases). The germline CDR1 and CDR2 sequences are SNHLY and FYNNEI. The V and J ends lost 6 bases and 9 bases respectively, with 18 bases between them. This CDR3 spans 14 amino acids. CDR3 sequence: CASRGPQGRGEQFF. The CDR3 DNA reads TGTGCCAGCAGGGGACCTCAAGGGCGGGGTGAGCAGTTCTTC.

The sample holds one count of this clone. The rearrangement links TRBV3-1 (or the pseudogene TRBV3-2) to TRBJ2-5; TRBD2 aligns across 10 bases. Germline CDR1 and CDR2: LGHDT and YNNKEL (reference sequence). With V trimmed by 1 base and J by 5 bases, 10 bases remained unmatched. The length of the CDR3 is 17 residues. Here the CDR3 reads CASSQVILAGGGETQYF. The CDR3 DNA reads TGTGCCAGCAGCCAAGTCATTTTAGCGGGGGGCGGTGAGACCCAGTACTTC.

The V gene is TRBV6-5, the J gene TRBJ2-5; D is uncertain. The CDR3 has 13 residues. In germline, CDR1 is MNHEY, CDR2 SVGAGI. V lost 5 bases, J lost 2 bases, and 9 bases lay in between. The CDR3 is CASSIDWQETQYF. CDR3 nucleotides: TGTGCCAGCAGTATCGACTGGCAAGAGACCCAGTACTTC.

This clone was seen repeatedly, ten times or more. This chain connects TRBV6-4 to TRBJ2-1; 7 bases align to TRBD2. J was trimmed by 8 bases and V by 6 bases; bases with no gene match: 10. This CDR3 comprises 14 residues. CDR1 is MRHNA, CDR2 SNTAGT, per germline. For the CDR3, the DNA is TGTGCCAGCAGCCCCACGGGGGGTTCGGATGAGCAGTTCTTC. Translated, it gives CASSPTGGSDEQFF.

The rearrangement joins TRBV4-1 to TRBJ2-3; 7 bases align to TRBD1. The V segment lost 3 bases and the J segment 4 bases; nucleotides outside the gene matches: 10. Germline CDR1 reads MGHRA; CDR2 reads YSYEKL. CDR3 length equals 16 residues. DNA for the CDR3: TGCGCCAGCAGCCACGGACCGGGACAGACATCAGATACGCAGTATTTT. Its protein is CASSHGPGQTSDTQYF.

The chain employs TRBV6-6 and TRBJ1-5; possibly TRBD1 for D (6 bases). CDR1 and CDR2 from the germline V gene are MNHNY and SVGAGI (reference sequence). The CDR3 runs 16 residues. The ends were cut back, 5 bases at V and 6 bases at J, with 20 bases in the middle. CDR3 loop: CASSRTNRDGGQPQHF. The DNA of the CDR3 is TGTGCCAGCAGTCGAACCAACAGGGACGGTGGTCAGCCCCAGCATTTT.

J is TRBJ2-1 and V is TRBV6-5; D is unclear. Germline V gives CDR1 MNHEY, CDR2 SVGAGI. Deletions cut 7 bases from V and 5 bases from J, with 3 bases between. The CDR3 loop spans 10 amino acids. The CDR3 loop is CASNNNEQFF. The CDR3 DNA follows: TGTGCCAGCAATAACAATGAGCAGTTCTTC.

CDR3 sequence (DNA): TGTGCCAGCATGTTCTTTGGGCCCAAATGGAATGAGCAGTTCTTC. Translated, it gives CASMFFGPKWNEQFF. This chain connects TRBV6-5 to TRBJ2-1; D gene uncertain. This CDR3 spans 15 amino acids. V was clipped by 7 bases and J by 7 bases, with 20 bases between them. Germline-derived CDR1 and CDR2 are MNHEY and SVGAGI.

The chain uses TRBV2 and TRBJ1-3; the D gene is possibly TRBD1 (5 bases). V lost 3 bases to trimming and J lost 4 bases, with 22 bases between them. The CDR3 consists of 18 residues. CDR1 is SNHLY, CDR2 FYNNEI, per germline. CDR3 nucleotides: TGTGCCAGCAGTGACCCAGGGTGGCCATATTCGGCGGGAAACACCATATATTTT. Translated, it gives CASSDPGWPYSAGNTIYF.

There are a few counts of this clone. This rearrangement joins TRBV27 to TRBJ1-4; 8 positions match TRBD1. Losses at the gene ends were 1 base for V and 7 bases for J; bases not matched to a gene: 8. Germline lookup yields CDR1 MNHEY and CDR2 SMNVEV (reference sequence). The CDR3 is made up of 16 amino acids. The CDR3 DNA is TGTGCCAGCAGTTTATTGGTCGGCAGGGGGCTTGAAAAACTGTTTTTT. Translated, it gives CASSLLVGRGLEKLFF.

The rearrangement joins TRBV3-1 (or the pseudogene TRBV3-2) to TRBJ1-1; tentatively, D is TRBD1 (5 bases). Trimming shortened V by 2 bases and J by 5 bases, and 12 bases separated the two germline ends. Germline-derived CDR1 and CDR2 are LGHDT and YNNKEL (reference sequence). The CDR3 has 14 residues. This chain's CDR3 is CASSQRGEETEAFF. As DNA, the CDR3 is TGTGCCAGCAGCCAACGGGGGGAGGAGACTGAAGCTTTCTTT.

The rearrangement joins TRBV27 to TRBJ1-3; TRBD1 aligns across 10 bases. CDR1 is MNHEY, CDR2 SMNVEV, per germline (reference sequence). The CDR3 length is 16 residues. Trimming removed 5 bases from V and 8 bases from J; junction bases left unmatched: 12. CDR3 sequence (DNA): TGTGCCAGCAGTCCTACTAGACAGGGGGCGGCGGACACCATATATTTT. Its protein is CASSPTRQGAADTIYF.

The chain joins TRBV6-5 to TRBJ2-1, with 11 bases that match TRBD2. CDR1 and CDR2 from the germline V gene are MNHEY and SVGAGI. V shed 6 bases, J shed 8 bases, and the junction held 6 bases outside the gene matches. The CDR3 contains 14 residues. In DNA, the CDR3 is TGTGCCAGCAGCGTAGCGGGGGGGCCTGATGAGCAGTTCTTC. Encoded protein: CASSVAGGPDEQFF.

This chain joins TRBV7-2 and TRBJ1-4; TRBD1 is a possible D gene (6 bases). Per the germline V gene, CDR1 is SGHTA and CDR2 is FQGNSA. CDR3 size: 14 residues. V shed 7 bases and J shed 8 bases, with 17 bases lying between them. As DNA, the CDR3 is TGTGCCAGCACCCGCTTCCAGGGGAAGGAAAAACTGTTTTTT. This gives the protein CASTRFQGKEKLFF.

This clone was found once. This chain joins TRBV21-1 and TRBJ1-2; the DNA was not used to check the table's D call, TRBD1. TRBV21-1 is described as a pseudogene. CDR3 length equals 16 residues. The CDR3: CASSNPASRDIDGYTF. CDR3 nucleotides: TGTGCCAGCAGCAATCCCGCGAGCAGGGACATAGATGGCTACACCTTC.

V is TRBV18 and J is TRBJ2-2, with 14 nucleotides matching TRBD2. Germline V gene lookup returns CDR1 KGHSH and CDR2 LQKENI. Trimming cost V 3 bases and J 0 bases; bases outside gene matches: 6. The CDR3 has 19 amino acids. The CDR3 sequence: CASSPTGLAGVSNTGELFF. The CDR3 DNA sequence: TGTGCCAGCTCACCGACGGGACTAGCGGGGGTATCGAACACCGGGGAGCTGTTTTTT.

This CDR3 is CASSQDGTGDPLHF. CDR3 DNA sequence: TGTGCCAGCAGCCAAGATGGTACGGGGGACCCCCTCCACTTT. The chain is built from TRBV3-1 (or the pseudogene TRBV3-2) and TRBJ1-6; tentative D call: TRBD1 (5 bases). Trimming stripped 0 bases from V and 13 bases from J, with 13 bases between. The V gene's germline CDR1 is LGHDT and CDR2 YNNKEL (reference sequence). This CDR3 region has 14 residues.

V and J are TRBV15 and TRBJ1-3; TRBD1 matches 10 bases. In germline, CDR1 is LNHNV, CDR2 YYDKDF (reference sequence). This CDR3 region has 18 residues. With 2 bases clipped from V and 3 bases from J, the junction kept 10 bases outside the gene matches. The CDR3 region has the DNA TGTGCCACCAGCAGACTGCGGACAGGGGGTATGGGTGGAAACACCATATATTTT. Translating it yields CATSRLRTGGMGGNTIYF.

CDR3 amino acids: CASSLQTGLNTEAFF. The CDR3 DNA is TGCGCCAGCAGCCTCCAGACAGGCCTGAACACTGAAGCTTTCTTT. V is TRBV5-1 and J is TRBJ1-1, with D tentatively TRBD1 (6 bases). Per germline, CDR1 SGHRS and CDR2 YFSETQ. CDR3 length: 15 residues. Trimming cost V 4 bases and J 0 bases, with 13 bases left between them.

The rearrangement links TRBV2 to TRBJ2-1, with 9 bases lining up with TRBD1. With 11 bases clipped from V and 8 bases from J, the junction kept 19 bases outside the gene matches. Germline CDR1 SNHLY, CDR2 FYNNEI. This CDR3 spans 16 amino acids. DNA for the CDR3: TGTGCCGGGGCTGGGACAGGGATTTCCCTGGGCGATGAGCAGTTCTTC. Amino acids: CAGAGTGISLGDEQFF.

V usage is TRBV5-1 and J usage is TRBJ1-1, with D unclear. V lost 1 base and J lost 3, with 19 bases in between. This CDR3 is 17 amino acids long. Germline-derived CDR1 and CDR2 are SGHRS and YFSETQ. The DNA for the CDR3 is TGCGCCAGCAGCTTGATGTCAGGTCTGTGGGAGGACACTGAAGCTTTCTTT. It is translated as CASSLMSGLWEDTEAFF.

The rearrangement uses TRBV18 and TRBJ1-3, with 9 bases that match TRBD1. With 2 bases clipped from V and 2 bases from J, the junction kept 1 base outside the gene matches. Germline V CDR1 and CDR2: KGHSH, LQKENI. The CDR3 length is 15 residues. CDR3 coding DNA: TGTGCCAGCTCACCAAGGACAGGGGCTGGAAACACCATATATTTT. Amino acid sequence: CASSPRTGAGNTIYF.